This note documents a single T cell receptor beta chain sequence. Its antigen is still unknown. Primed by a sample-barcoded 5' primer and a J-beta primer mix, a second PCR proceeded for 7 to 11 cycles. TCRdb reprocessed the 5' RACE reads via MiXCR and lists one record per CDR3 protein. The sample has roughly 1,500,000 distinct CDR3 sequences, 30% to 40% seen once. The ends were cut back, 2 bases at V and 2 bases at J, with 13 bases in the middle. The CDR3 spans 17 residues. Looked up from germline, CDR1 is MNHEY and CDR2 is SVGAGI. This sample is part of a study of blood T cells in healthy people across ages. Study-level results: The unsorted PBMCs prevented any conclusive comparison of naive versus antigen-experienced cells.

Drawn from each donor were 7.5 to 10 milliliters of peripheral blood. This chain connects TRBV6-5 to TRBJ2-6, with D possibly TRBD2 on 6 matching bases. This clonotype originated in a woman aged 25-40 years in good health. The sequenced sample consisted of blood. The CDR3 here is CASSYIDGGAGANVLTF. For the CDR3, the DNA is TGTGCCAGCAGTTACATTGATGGAGGGGCTGGGGCCAACGTCCTGACTTTC.